Listed below are T cell receptor beta chains from one sample, sequenced in a study of Graves' ophthalmopathy and Graves' hyperthyroidism. MiXCR, run by TCRdb on the multiplex PCR reads, gives a single entry per CDR3 protein. Found here are 350,000 to 450,000 distinct CDR3 sequences, about a sixth of them singletons; the top ten hold about 1.4%. Specimen: peripheral blood. The receptors come from a young woman with Graves' ophthalmopathy. Both conserved end residues are part of each CDR3. The order of the fields is V gene, J gene, CDR3 protein.

>TRBV24-1|TRBJ1-5
CATSDGGNQPQHF
>TRBV15|TRBJ1-6
CATSRVESPLHF
>TRBV19|TRBJ1-1
CASKRANTEAFF
>TRBV15|TRBJ2-2
CATSRDRFISGGQSGELFF
>TRBV19|TRBJ2-7
CATAEGPYSYEQYF
>TRBV2|TRBJ2-2
CASNPDRGTGELFF
>TRBV5-1|TRBJ1-2
CASSIRQGGTGYTF
>TRBV20-1|TRBJ2-5
CSARYRLAPKTQYF
>TRBV6-1|TRBJ1-5
CASSPQPGGGGQPQHF
>TRBV28|TRBJ1-1
CASSFVQMNTEAFF
>TRBV7-2|TRBJ1-5
CASSSNGGPQHF
>TRBV20-1|TRBJ1-5
CSAHGQLNQPQHF
>TRBV7-2|TRBJ2-5
CASSLAGLQETQYF
>TRBV30|TRBJ1-5
CAWALKGGQPQHF
>TRBV12-3/TRBV12-4|TRBJ2-7
CASRPRTGYEQYF
>TRBV18|TRBJ2-2
CASSPLTSGRRTGELFF
>TRBV2|TRBJ2-2
CASSESQTGELFF
>TRBV6-5|TRBJ2-4
CASSYSVSTKNIQYF
>TRBV11-2|TRBJ2-7
CASSPSGRAYEQYF
>TRBV27|TRBJ1-2
CARFWGGYTF
>TRBV20-1|TRBJ1-1
CSARSPGQGSGTEAFF
>TRBV28|TRBJ1-2
CASSSPQLGVGGYTF
>TRBV28|TRBJ1-6
CASSLYVGLNSPLHF
>TRBV5-1|TRBJ1-1
CASSLDPQVNTEAFF
>TRBV7-2|TRBJ1-1
CASSSRQKIHNEAFF
>TRBV6-2/TRBV6-3|TRBJ1-4
CASTRWGPGTANEKLFF
>TRBV29-1|TRBJ1-1
CSGSRGPEAFF
>TRBV12-3/TRBV12-4|TRBJ2-5
CASSRYRGAGETQYF
>TRBV20-1|TRBJ2-7
CSARDQGVGYF
>TRBV6-5|TRBJ2-1
CASSYSREGNNEQFF
>TRBV11-1|TRBJ2-7
CATSDGLPGEQYF
>TRBV4-3|TRBJ2-5
CASSQEWRGQETQYF
>TRBV6-2/TRBV6-3|TRBJ1-1
CASRPGGQWGNTEAFF
>TRBV7-9|TRBJ2-4
CASSHGGNIQYF
>TRBV12-3/TRBV12-4|TRBJ1-2
CASSRTDPSGGEEGYTF
>TRBV7-6|TRBJ2-2
CASSPRLAGGQNTGELFF
>TRBV19|TRBJ1-5
CASMGRGASEPQHF
>TRBV10-3|TRBJ1-1
CAISESGPPWGAFF
>TRBV6-2/TRBV6-3|TRBJ1-2
CASKSFDGYTF
>TRBV3-1|TRBJ2-5
CASSQDRPTSAQETQYF
>TRBV29-1|TRBJ1-3
CSVEPMDTIYF